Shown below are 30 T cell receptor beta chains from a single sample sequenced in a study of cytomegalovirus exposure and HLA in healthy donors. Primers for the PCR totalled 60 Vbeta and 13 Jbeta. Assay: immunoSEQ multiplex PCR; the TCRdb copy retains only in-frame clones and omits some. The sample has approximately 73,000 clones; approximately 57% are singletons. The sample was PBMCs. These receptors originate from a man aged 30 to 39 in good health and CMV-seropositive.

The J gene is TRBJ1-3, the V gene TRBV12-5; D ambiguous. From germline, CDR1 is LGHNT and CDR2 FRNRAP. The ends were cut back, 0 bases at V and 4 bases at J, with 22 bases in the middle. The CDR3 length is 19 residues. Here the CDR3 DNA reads TGTGCTAGTGGTTTGGTAGTATACGAGGGCACCGGACCCGGAAACACCATATATTTT. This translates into CASGLVVYEGTGPGNTIYF.

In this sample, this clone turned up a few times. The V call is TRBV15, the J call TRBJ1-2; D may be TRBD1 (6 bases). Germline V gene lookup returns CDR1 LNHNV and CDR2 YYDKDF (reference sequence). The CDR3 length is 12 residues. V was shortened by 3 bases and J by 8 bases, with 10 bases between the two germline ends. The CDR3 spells CATSRDSAGYTF. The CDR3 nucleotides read TGTGCCACCAGCAGGGACAGCGCGGGCTACACCTTC.

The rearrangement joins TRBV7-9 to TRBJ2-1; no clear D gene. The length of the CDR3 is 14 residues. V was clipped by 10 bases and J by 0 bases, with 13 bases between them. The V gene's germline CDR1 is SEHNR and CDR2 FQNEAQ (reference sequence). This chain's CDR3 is CATERGSSYNEQFF. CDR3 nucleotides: TGTGCCACGGAACGAGGCAGCTCCTACAATGAGCAGTTCTTC. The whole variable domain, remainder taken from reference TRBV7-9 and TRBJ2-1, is DTGVSQNPRHKITKRGQNVTFRCDPISEHNRLYWYRQTLGQGPEFLTYFQNEAQLEKSRLLSDRFSAERPKGSFSTLEIQRTEQGDSAMYLCATERGSSYNEQFFGPGTRLTVL.

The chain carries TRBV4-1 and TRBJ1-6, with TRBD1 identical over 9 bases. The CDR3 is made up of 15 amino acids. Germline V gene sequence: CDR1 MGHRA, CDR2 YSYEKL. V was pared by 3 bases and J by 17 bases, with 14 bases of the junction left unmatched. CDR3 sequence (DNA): TGCGCCAGCAGCCAGAATCCGGGACAGGGCGTCAGGGTCCACTTT. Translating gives CASSQNPGQGVRVHF.

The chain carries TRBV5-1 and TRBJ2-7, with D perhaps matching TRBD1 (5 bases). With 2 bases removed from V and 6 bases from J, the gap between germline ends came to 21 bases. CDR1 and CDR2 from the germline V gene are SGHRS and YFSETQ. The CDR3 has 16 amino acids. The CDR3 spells CASSFALDSAPGEQYF. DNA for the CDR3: TGCGCCAGCAGCTTCGCCCTTGACAGTGCCCCCGGCGAGCAGTACTTC.

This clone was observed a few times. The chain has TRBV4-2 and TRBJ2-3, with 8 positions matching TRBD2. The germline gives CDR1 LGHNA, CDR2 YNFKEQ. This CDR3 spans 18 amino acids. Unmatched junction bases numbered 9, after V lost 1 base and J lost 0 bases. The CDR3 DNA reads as TGTGCCAGCAGCCAAGTAGGTTCGGGGGGGCTTAGCACAGATACGCAGTATTTT. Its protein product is CASSQVGSGGLSTDTQYF.

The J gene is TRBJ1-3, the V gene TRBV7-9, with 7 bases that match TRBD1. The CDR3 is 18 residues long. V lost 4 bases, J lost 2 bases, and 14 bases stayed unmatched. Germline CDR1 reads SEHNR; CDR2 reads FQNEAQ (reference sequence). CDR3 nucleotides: TGTGCCAGCAGCTCAACTACCTTCCGGGACAGCGCTGGAAACACCATATATTTT. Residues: CASSSTTFRDSAGNTIYF.

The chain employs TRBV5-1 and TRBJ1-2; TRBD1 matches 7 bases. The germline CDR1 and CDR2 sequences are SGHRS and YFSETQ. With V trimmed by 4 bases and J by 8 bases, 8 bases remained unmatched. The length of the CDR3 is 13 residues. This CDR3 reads CASSLHRGSGYTF. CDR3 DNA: TGCGCCAGCAGCCTCCACAGGGGCTCGGGCTACACCTTC.

For the CDR3, the DNA is TGTGCCAGCAGGGGAAGCGGGGCCAACACCGGGGAGCTGTTTTTT. This translates into CASRGSGANTGELFF. The chain carries TRBV6-5 and TRBJ2-2, with TRBD2 identical over 7 bases. Germline CDR1 reads MNHEY; CDR2 reads SVGAGI. The junction had 6 bases not matched to a gene; V was cut back by 6 bases and J by 2 bases. CDR3 size: 15 residues.

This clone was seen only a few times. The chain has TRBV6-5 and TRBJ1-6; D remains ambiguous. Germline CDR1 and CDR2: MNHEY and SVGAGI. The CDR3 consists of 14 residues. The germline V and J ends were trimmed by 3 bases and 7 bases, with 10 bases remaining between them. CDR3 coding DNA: TGTGCCAGCAGTTATTCAGCGGCAAATTCACCCCTCCACTTT. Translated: CASSYSAANSPLHF.

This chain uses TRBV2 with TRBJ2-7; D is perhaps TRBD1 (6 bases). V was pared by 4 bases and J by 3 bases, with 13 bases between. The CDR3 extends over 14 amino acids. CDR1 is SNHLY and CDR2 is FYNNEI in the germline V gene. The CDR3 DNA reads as TGTGCCAGCAGTGTCAACAGGGTCGGCTACGAGCAGTACTTC. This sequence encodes CASSVNRVGYEQYF.

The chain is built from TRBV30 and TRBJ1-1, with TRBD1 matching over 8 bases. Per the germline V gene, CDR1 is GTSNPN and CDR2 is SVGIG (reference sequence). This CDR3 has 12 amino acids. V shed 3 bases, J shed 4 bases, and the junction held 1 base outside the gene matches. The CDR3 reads CAWRTGATEAFF. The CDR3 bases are TGTGCCTGGAGGACAGGGGCCACTGAAGCTTTCTTT. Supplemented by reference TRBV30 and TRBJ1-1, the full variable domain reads SQTIHQWPATLVQPVGSPLSLECTVEGTSNPNLYWYRQAAGRGLQLLFYSVGIGQISSEVPQNLSASRPQDRQFILSSKKLLLSDSGFYLCAWRTGATEAFFGQGTRLTVV.

The DNA for the CDR3 is TGTGCCATCAGTGATAGAGTAGCGGGGGATGATACGCAGTATTTT. Translation gives CAISDRVAGDDTQYF. V and J are TRBV10-3 and TRBJ2-3, with 9 bases that match TRBD2. The V segment lost 3 bases and the J segment 6 bases; nucleotides outside the gene matches: 7. This CDR3 has 15 amino acids. CDR1 and CDR2 from the germline V gene are ENHRY and SYGVKD.

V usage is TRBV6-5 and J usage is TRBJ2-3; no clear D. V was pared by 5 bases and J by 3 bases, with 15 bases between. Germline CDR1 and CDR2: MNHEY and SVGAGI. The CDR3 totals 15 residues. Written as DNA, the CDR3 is TGTGCCAGCAGTACCACATCTGACGGGACAGATACGCAGTATTTT. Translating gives CASSTTSDGTDTQYF.

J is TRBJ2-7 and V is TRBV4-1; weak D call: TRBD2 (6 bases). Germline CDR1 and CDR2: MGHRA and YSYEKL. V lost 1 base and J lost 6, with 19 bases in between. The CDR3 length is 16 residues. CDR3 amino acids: CASSQGLQAGLLEQYF. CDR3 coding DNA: TGCGCCAGCAGCCAAGGTTTACAGGCGGGACTTCTCGAGCAGTACTTC.

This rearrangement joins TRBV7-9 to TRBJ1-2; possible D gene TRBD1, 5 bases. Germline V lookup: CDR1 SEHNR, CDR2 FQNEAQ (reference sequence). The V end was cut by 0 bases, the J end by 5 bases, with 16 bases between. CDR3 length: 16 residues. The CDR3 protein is CASSLAGKGRVYGYTF. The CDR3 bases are TGTGCCAGCAGCTTAGCGGGAAAGGGGCGCGTTTATGGCTACACCTTC.

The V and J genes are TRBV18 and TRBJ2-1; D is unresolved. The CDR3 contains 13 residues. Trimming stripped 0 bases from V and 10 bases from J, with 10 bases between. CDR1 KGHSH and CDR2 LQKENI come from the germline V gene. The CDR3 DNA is TGTGCCAGCTCACCACCCTCGCGATACGAGCAGTTCTTC. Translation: CASSPPSRYEQFF.

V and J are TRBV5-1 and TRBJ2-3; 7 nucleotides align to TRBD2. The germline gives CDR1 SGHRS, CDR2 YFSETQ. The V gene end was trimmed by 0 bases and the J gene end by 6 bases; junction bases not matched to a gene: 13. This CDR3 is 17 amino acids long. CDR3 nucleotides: TGCGCCAGCAGCTTGGGGCTTTCTGACGGGGGGACCGATACGCAGTATTTT. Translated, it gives CASSLGLSDGGTDTQYF.

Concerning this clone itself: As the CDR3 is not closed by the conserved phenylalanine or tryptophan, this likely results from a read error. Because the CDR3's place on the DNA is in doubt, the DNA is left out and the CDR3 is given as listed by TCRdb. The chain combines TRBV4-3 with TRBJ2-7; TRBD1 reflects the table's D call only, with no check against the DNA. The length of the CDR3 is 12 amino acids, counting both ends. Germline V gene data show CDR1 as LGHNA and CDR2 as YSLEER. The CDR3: CASSQDFRGGPS.

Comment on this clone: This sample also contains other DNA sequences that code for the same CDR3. CDR3 loop: CASSEASGGGGTEAFF. As DNA, the CDR3 is TGTGCCAGCAGTGAAGCCTCGGGGGGTGGGGGCACTGAAGCTTTCTTT. The chain employs TRBV6-1 and TRBJ1-1; tentatively, D is TRBD1 (5 bases). CDR3 length: 16 amino acids. Looked up from germline, CDR1 is MNHNS and CDR2 is SASEGT. The V gene lost 0 bases and the J gene lost 4 bases, with 15 bases spanning the gap.

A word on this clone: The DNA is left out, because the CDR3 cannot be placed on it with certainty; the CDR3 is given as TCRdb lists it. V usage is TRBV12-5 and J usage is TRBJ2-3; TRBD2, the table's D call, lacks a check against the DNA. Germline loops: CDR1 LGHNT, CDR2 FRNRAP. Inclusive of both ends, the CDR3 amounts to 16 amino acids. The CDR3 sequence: CASGLGTGESTDTQYF.

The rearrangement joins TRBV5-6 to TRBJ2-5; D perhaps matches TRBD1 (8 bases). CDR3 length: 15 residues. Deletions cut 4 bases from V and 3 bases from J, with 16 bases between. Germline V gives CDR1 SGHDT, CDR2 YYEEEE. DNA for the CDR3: TGTGCCAGCAGCCCTCGGACAGGGACTAAAGAGACCCAGTACTTC. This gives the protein CASSPRTGTKETQYF.

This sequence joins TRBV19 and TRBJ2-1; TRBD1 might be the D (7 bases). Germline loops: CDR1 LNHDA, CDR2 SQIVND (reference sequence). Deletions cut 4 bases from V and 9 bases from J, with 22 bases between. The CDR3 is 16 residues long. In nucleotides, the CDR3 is TGTGCCAGTAGTACCCAGCAGGGGGGTGGAACTCGTGAGCAGTTCTTC. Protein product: CASSTQQGGGTREQFF.

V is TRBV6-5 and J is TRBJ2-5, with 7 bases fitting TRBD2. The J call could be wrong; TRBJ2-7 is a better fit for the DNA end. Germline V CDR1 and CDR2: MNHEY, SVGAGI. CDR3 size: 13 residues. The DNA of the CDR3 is TGTGCCAGCAGTTTGGGACTATTCTACGAGCAGTACTTC. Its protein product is CASSLGLFYEQYF.

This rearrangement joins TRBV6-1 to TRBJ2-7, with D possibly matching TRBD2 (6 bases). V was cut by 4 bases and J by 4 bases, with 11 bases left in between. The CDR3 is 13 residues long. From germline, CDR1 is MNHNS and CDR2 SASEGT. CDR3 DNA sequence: TGTGCCAGCAGTGGCGGGACCTCATACGAGCAGTACTTC. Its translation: CASSGGTSYEQYF.

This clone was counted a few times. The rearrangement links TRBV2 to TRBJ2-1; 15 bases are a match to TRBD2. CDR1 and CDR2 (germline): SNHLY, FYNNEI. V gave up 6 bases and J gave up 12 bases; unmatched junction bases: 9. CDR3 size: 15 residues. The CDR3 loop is CASRTGTSGRFGQFF. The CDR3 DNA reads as TGTGCCAGCAGGACCGGGACTAGCGGGAGGTTCGGGCAGTTCTTC.

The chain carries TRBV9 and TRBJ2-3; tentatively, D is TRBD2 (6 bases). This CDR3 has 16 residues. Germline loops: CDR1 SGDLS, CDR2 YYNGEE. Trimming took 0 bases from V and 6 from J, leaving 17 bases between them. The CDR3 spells CASSVAPGLPLDTQYF. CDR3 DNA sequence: TGTGCCAGCAGCGTAGCCCCGGGACTTCCCCTCGATACGCAGTATTTT. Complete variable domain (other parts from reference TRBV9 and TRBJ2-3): DSGVTQTPKHLITATGQRVTLRCSPRSGDLSVYWYQQSLDQGLQFLIQYYNGEERAKGNILERFSAQQFPDLHSELNLSSLELGDSALYFCASSVAPGLPLDTQYFGPGTRLTVL.

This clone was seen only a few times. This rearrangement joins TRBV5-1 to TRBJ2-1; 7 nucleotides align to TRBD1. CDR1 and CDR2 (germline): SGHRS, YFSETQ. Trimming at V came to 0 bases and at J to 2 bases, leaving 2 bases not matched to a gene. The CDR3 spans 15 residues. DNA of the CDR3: TGCGCCAGCAGCTTGGAGGGGACAGCCTACAATGAGCAGTTCTTC. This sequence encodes CASSLEGTAYNEQFF.

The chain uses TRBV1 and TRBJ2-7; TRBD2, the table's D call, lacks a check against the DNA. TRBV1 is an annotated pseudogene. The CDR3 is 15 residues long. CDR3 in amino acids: CTSSQDPRRLSEQYF. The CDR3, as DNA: TGCACCAGCAGCCAAGATCCCCGGCGGCTAAGCGAGCAGTACTTC.

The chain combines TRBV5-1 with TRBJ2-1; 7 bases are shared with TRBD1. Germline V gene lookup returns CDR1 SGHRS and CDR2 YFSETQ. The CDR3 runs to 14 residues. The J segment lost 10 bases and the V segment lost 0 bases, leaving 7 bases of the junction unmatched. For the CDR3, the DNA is TGCGCCAGCAGCTTGGTCATCACAGGGGACGAGCAGTTCTTC. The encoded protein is CASSLVITGDEQFF.